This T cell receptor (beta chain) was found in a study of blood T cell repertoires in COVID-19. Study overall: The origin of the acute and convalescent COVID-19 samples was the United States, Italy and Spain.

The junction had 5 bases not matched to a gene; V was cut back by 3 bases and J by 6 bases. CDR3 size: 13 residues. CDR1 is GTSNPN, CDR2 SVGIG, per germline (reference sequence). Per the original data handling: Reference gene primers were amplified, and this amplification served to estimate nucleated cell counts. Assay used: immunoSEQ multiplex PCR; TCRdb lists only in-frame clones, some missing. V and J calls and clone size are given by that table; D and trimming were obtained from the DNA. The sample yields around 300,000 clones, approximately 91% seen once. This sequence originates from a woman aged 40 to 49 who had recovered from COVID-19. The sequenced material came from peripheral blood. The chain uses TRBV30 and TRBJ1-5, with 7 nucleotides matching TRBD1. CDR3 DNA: TGTGCCTGGAGACAGGGGCGAGGTCAGCCCCAGCATTTT. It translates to CAWRQGRGQPQHF.